These T cell receptor beta chains were read from a single sample in a study of radiation and T cells in renal cell carcinoma. Assay: immunoSEQ multiplex PCR; the TCRdb copy retains only in-frame clones and omits some. The table has about 170,000 clones, less than 90% seen once. The source material was blood, sampled from a patient whose treatment included radiotherapy and nephrectomy. These receptors were taken from a woman between 50 and 59 years old with renal cell carcinoma. CDR3s include the opening cysteine and the closing phenylalanine or tryptophan. A D gene is named only where the DNA matches it firmly. The size entry is marked missing in some rows and otherwise reads once, few, many or a size class.

d_gene: .; j_gene: TRBJ1-6; v_gene: TRBV19; abundance: .; CDR3aa: CASSMGDYNSPLHF; CDR3nt: TGTGCCAGTAGTATGGGGGATTATAATTCACCCCTCCACTTT
d_gene: .; j_gene: TRBJ2-6; v_gene: TRBV6-1; abundance: .; CDR3aa: CASSEAGFSGANVLTF; CDR3nt: TGTGCCAGCAGTGAAGCTGGCTTCTCTGGGGCCAACGTCCTGACTTTC
d_gene: TRBD1; j_gene: TRBJ2-2; v_gene: TRBV28; abundance: .; CDR3aa: CASRRTGVRNTGELFF; CDR3nt: TGTGCCAGCAGGAGGACAGGGGTTCGGAACACCGGGGAGCTGTTTTTT
d_gene: .; j_gene: TRBJ1-2; v_gene: TRBV7-6; abundance: .; CDR3aa: CASSLMGGGYTF; CDR3nt: TGTGCCAGCAGCTTAATGGGCGGCGGCTACACCTTC
d_gene: .; j_gene: TRBJ2-1; v_gene: TRBV10-2; abundance: .; CDR3aa: CASSEDHNHNEQFF; CDR3nt: TGCGCCAGCAGTGAGGACCATAATCACAATGAGCAGTTCTTC
d_gene: .; j_gene: TRBJ1-1; v_gene: TRBV7-9; abundance: .; CDR3aa: CASTSELAVAFF; CDR3nt: TGTGCCAGCACCTCGGAGCTAGCGGTAGCTTTCTTT
d_gene: .; j_gene: TRBJ2-2; v_gene: TRBV5-4; abundance: .; CDR3aa: CASSLATGELFF; CDR3nt: TGTGCCAGCAGTCTGGCTACCGGGGAGCTGTTTTTT
d_gene: .; j_gene: TRBJ1-4; v_gene: TRBV6-6; abundance: .; CDR3aa: CASSYSSGGWSEKLFF; CDR3nt: TGTGCCAGCAGTTACTCGAGCGGGGGATGGAGTGAAAAACTGTTTTTT
d_gene: .; j_gene: TRBJ1-1; v_gene: TRBV19; abundance: .; CDR3aa: CASSLGQGRTEAFF; CDR3nt: TGTGCCAGTAGTCTGGGGCAGGGCCGGACTGAAGCTTTCTTT
d_gene: .; j_gene: TRBJ1-1; v_gene: TRBV10-3; abundance: .; CDR3aa: CAISEGGGTEAFF; CDR3nt: TGTGCCATCAGTGAAGGGGGAGGCACTGAAGCTTTCTTT
d_gene: TRBD1; j_gene: TRBJ1-2; v_gene: TRBV7-9; abundance: .; CDR3aa: CASSGTGGHGYTF; CDR3nt: TGTGCCAGCAGCGGGACAGGGGGCCATGGCTACACCTTC
d_gene: .; j_gene: TRBJ2-4; v_gene: TRBV2; abundance: .; CDR3aa: CASTGAITGAKNIQYF; CDR3nt: TGTGCCAGCACCGGAGCGATTACAGGAGCCAAAAACATTCAGTACTTC
d_gene: .; j_gene: TRBJ2-7; v_gene: TRBV20-1; abundance: few; CDR3aa: CSAIRGYEQYF; CDR3nt: TGCAGTGCTATCCGGGGGTACGAGCAGTACTTC
d_gene: .; j_gene: TRBJ2-6; v_gene: TRBV25-1; abundance: .; CDR3aa: CASSGALILPTGANVLTF; CDR3nt: TGTGCCAGCAGTGGGGCACTGATTCTCCCCACTGGGGCCAACGTCCTGACTTTC
d_gene: .; j_gene: TRBJ1-3; v_gene: TRBV28; abundance: .; CDR3aa: CASSSGISGNTIYF; CDR3nt: TGTGCCAGCAGTTCGGGGATCTCTGGAAACACCATATATTTT
d_gene: .; j_gene: TRBJ1-2; v_gene: TRBV30; abundance: .; CDR3aa: CAWGQLNGEPYASF; CDR3nt: TGTGCCTGGGGACAGCTTAATGGAGAGCCTTACGCCTCATTC
d_gene: .; j_gene: TRBJ2-2; v_gene: TRBV7-9; abundance: few; CDR3aa: CASSPSLVGTGELFF; CDR3nt: TGTGCCAGCAGCCCCTCACTAGTTGGCACCGGGGAGCTGTTTTTT
d_gene: .; j_gene: TRBJ2-5; v_gene: TRBV5-6; abundance: .; CDR3aa: CASSLVTGSETQYF; CDR3nt: TGTGCCAGCAGCTTGGTTACGGGATCAGAGACCCAGTACTTC
d_gene: TRBD2; j_gene: TRBJ2-1; v_gene: TRBV10-3; abundance: .; CDR3aa: CATRLAGGTYNEQFF; CDR3nt: TGTGCCACCCGACTAGCGGGGGGGACCTACAATGAGCAGTTCTTC
d_gene: .; j_gene: TRBJ1-6; v_gene: TRBV19; abundance: many; CDR3aa: CASSRTEPSSYNSPLHF; CDR3nt: TGTGCCAGTAGTAGGACAGAGCCGAGCTCCTATAATTCACCCCTCCACTTT
d_gene: TRBD1; j_gene: TRBJ2-1; v_gene: TRBV7-9; abundance: .; CDR3aa: CASSILGTVYNEQFF; CDR3nt: TGTGCCAGCAGCATACTAGGGACAGTCTACAATGAGCAGTTCTTC
d_gene: .; j_gene: TRBJ2-5; v_gene: TRBV15; abundance: .; CDR3aa: CATSRERRETQYF; CDR3nt: TGTGCCACCAGCAGAGAGAGGAGAGAGACCCAGTACTTC
d_gene: TRBD2; j_gene: TRBJ2-4; v_gene: TRBV5-1; abundance: .; CDR3aa: CASRTTSGGEIAKNIQYF; CDR3nt: TGCGCCAGCCGGACGACTAGCGGGGGGGAAATAGCCAAAAACATTCAGTACTTC
d_gene: .; j_gene: TRBJ2-7; v_gene: TRBV10-3; abundance: .; CDR3aa: CAISEWPGHYEQYF; CDR3nt: TGTGCCATCAGTGAGTGGCCGGGACACTACGAGCAGTACTTC
d_gene: .; j_gene: TRBJ1-2; v_gene: TRBV19; abundance: .; CDR3aa: CASSIDMWGLGYTF; CDR3nt: TGTGCCAGTAGTATAGATATGTGGGGGCTCGGCTACACCTTC
d_gene: TRBD2; j_gene: TRBJ2-1; v_gene: TRBV7-3; abundance: .; CDR3aa: CASSQSGTSNYNEQFF; CDR3nt: TGTGCCAGCAGCCAGTCCGGGACTAGCAACTACAATGAGCAGTTCTTC
d_gene: .; j_gene: TRBJ1-2; v_gene: TRBV4-1; abundance: .; CDR3aa: CASSQERGRYGYTF; CDR3nt: TGCGCCAGCAGCCAAGAGCGGGGAAGATATGGCTACACCTTC
d_gene: TRBD2; j_gene: TRBJ2-3; v_gene: TRBV7-2; abundance: .; CDR3aa: CASSPTSGGPSSTDTQYF; CDR3nt: TGTGCCAGCAGCCCTACTAGCGGGGGCCCCTCGAGCACAGATACGCAGTATTTT
d_gene: TRBD1; j_gene: TRBJ1-1; v_gene: TRBV14; abundance: once; CDR3aa: CASSQGTGYVTRTEAFF; CDR3nt: TGTGCCAGCAGCCAAGGGACAGGGTATGTTACGCGGACTGAAGCTTTCTTT
d_gene: .; j_gene: TRBJ2-1; v_gene: TRBV11-2; abundance: .; CDR3aa: CASSPPVPRYNEQFF; CDR3nt: TGTGCCAGCAGCCCCCCGGTCCCGCGTTACAATGAGCAGTTCTTC
d_gene: .; j_gene: TRBJ2-4; v_gene: TRBV19; abundance: .; CDR3aa: CASSILGSENIQYF; CDR3nt: TGTGCCAGTAGTATCTTGGGTAGTGAAAACATTCAGTACTTC
d_gene: .; j_gene: TRBJ1-5; v_gene: TRBV7-2; abundance: .; CDR3aa: CAEQNPNQPQHF; CDR3nt: TGTGCCGAGCAGAACCCCAATCAGCCCCAGCATTTT
d_gene: .; j_gene: TRBJ1-2; v_gene: TRBV14; abundance: .; CDR3aa: CASRLGPGGYTF; CDR3nt: TGTGCCAGCAGACTAGGGCCCGGCGGCTACACCTTC
d_gene: TRBD1; j_gene: TRBJ2-5; v_gene: TRBV29-1; abundance: .; CDR3aa: CSALTTGHETQYF; CDR3nt: TGCAGCGCACTAACGACAGGGCACGAGACCCAGTACTTC
d_gene: .; j_gene: TRBJ1-2; v_gene: TRBV4-3; abundance: few; CDR3aa: CASSQEQGQGGYTF; CDR3nt: TGCGCCAGCAGCCAAGAGCAGGGCCAAGGGGGCTACACCTTC
d_gene: TRBD2; j_gene: TRBJ2-3; v_gene: TRBV27; abundance: .; CDR3aa: CASSFSGGALDTQYF; CDR3nt: TGTGCCAGCAGTTTTAGCGGGGGGGCTTTAGATACGCAGTATTTT
d_gene: .; j_gene: TRBJ2-6; v_gene: TRBV7-3; abundance: .; CDR3aa: CASSPRGANVLTF; CDR3nt: TGTGCCAGCAGCCCTCGGGGCGCCAACGTCCTGACTTTC
d_gene: TRBD1; j_gene: TRBJ1-5; v_gene: TRBV4-1; abundance: .; CDR3aa: CASSVTGVGDQPQHF; CDR3nt: TGCGCCAGCAGCGTTACAGGGGTAGGGGATCAGCCCCAGCATTTT
d_gene: TRBD1; j_gene: TRBJ2-5; v_gene: TRBV11-2; abundance: .; CDR3aa: CASSFLSGGAETQYF; CDR3nt: TGTGCCAGCAGCTTTCTCTCAGGGGGCGCTGAGACCCAGTACTTC
d_gene: .; j_gene: TRBJ2-3; v_gene: TRBV5-1; abundance: .; CDR3aa: CASSWGVRGPTDTQYF; CDR3nt: TGCGCCAGCAGCTGGGGGGTGCGGGGGCCCACAGATACGCAGTATTTT
d_gene: TRBD1; j_gene: TRBJ2-1; v_gene: TRBV6-5; abundance: .; CDR3aa: CASSFRQGYRNEQFF; CDR3nt: TGTGCCAGCAGTTTTAGACAGGGGTATAGAAATGAGCAGTTCTTC
d_gene: TRBD1; j_gene: TRBJ1-6; v_gene: TRBV6-5; abundance: .; CDR3aa: CASSRTGGNSPLHF; CDR3nt: TGTGCCAGCAGCCGGACAGGAGGTAATTCACCCCTCCACTTT
d_gene: TRBD1; j_gene: TRBJ2-5; v_gene: TRBV5-4; abundance: .; CDR3aa: CASSRDRETQYF; CDR3nt: TGTGCCAGCAGCCGGGACAGAGAGACCCAGTACTTC
d_gene: .; j_gene: TRBJ2-3; v_gene: TRBV7-2; abundance: .; CDR3aa: CASSHGGDTQYF; CDR3nt: TGTGCCAGCAGCCACGGTGGAGATACGCAGTATTTT
d_gene: TRBD1; j_gene: TRBJ1-2; v_gene: TRBV27; abundance: few; CDR3aa: CASSRTGGAGYGYTF; CDR3nt: TGTGCCAGCAGTAGGACAGGGGGCGCCGGCTATGGCTACACCTTC
d_gene: .; j_gene: TRBJ1-3; v_gene: TRBV4-2; abundance: few; CDR3aa: CASSRRGGAGLGNTIYF; CDR3nt: TGTGCCAGCAGCCGCCGTGGGGGGGCAGGGCTTGGAAACACCATATATTTT
d_gene: .; j_gene: TRBJ2-1; v_gene: TRBV7-8; abundance: .; CDR3aa: CASSSAVGRIYNEQFF; CDR3nt: TGTGCCAGCAGCAGCGCGGTGGGGCGCATCTACAATGAGCAGTTCTTC
d_gene: .; j_gene: TRBJ2-7; v_gene: TRBV6-1; abundance: .; CDR3aa: CASSLRGDEQYF; CDR3nt: TGTGCCAGCAGTCTACGAGGAGACGAGCAGTACTTC
d_gene: TRBD1; j_gene: TRBJ2-3; v_gene: TRBV28; abundance: .; CDR3aa: CASTTSRGQYTDTQYF; CDR3nt: TGTGCCAGCACCACCTCGAGGGGACAGTACACAGATACGCAGTATTTT
d_gene: TRBD1; j_gene: TRBJ1-2; v_gene: TRBV7-2; abundance: .; CDR3aa: CASSLDRPNYGYTF; CDR3nt: TGTGCCAGCAGCTTGGACAGGCCTAACTATGGCTACACCTTC
d_gene: TRBD2; j_gene: TRBJ2-3; v_gene: TRBV4-2; abundance: .; CDR3aa: CASSQDGAGGPRTQYF; CDR3nt: TGTGCCAGCAGCCAAGACGGCGCGGGGGGCCCCCGTACGCAGTATTTT
d_gene: TRBD1; j_gene: TRBJ2-3; v_gene: TRBV27; abundance: once; CDR3aa: CASSLFRDRGADTQYF; CDR3nt: TGTGCCAGCAGTTTATTCCGGGACAGGGGGGCAGATACGCAGTATTTT
d_gene: TRBD1; j_gene: TRBJ1-1; v_gene: TRBV6-1; abundance: .; CDR3aa: CASSQDRGLNTEAFF; CDR3nt: TGTGCCAGCAGCCAGGACAGGGGCCTTAACACTGAAGCTTTCTTT
d_gene: .; j_gene: TRBJ1-1; v_gene: TRBV28; abundance: .; CDR3aa: CASSSWDGRNTEAFF; CDR3nt: TGTGCCAGCAGTTCATGGGACGGTCGGAACACTGAAGCTTTCTTT
d_gene: .; j_gene: TRBJ2-5; v_gene: TRBV7-3; abundance: .; CDR3aa: CASSLRQVQPRETQYF; CDR3nt: TGTGCCAGCAGCTTAAGACAAGTTCAGCCACGAGAGACCCAGTACTTC
d_gene: TRBD1; j_gene: TRBJ1-4; v_gene: TRBV7-2; abundance: .; CDR3aa: CASRTTGGANEKLFF; CDR3nt: TGTGCCAGCAGAACCACAGGGGGCGCAAATGAAAAACTGTTTTTT
d_gene: .; j_gene: TRBJ2-5; v_gene: TRBV19; abundance: once; CDR3aa: CASSMTPFVGFGETQYF; CDR3nt: TGTGCCAGTAGTATGACCCCCTTTGTAGGGTTTGGAGAGACCCAGTACTTC
d_gene: TRBD1; j_gene: TRBJ1-1; v_gene: TRBV6-1; abundance: few; CDR3aa: CASSRGGRDTEAFF; CDR3nt: TGTGCCAGCAGCAGGGGGGGTAGGGACACTGAAGCTTTCTTT
d_gene: TRBD2; j_gene: TRBJ2-3; v_gene: TRBV5-1; abundance: .; CDR3aa: CASSSTGLDTDTQYF; CDR3nt: TGCGCCAGCAGCTCCACCGGACTAGACACAGATACGCAGTATTTT
d_gene: TRBD1; j_gene: TRBJ2-1; v_gene: TRBV7-9; abundance: .; CDR3aa: CASSPTGARDEQFF; CDR3nt: TGTGCCAGCAGTCCGACAGGGGCAAGGGATGAGCAGTTCTTC